The rows below give T cell receptor beta chains drawn from one sample of a study of blood T cell repertoires in COVID-19. The assay was immunoSEQ multiplex PCR, and TCRdb's table has in-frame clones only and misses some. The table records 150,000 to 200,000 clones, 87% of them present only once. Input material: peripheral blood. The receptors derive from a woman aged 70 to 79 with COVID-19, enrolled during active disease. Both conserved end residues are part of each CDR3. D genes are given only for firm matches. The listing skips clone size in some rows; elsewhere it reads once, few, many or a size class.

>.|TRBJ1-2|.|TRBV5-4
TGTGCCAGCAGCACCCGGTCCGGAGGAGGTGGCTACACCTTC
CASSTRSGGGGYTF
>.|TRBJ1-2|once|TRBV19
TGTGCCAGTAGTATAGGGGAGCCAGCTAACTATGGCTACACCTTC
CASSIGEPANYGYTF
>.|TRBJ1-3|.|TRBV29-1
TGCAGCGTGGGAGAGGCCTCTGGAAACACCATATATTTT
CSVGEASGNTIYF
>.|TRBJ1-2|few|TRBV6-5
TGTGCCAGCAGCTATCAGGGGTATGGCTACACCTTC
CASSYQGYGYTF
>.|TRBJ1-2|.|TRBV28
TGTGCCAGCCTGGGGGGTTTGAAGGGCTATGGCTACACCTTC
CASLGGLKGYGYTF
>.|TRBJ2-5|.|TRBV21-1
TGTGCCAGCCAAGAGCGGCCGCAAGAGACCCAGTACTTC
CASQERPQETQYF
>TRBD2|TRBJ2-5|.|TRBV24-1
TGTGCCACCAGTGATACGCGGGGGGGCCTGGAGACCCAGTACTTC
CATSDTRGGLETQYF
>.|TRBJ1-1|.|TRBV11-2
TGTGCCAGCAGCCCGAGTTTGAACACTGAAGCTTTCTTT
CASSPSLNTEAFF
>.|TRBJ1-4|.|TRBV28
TGTGCCAGCAGTTTGGGGGGTGAAAAACTGTTTTTT
CASSLGGEKLFF
>.|TRBJ2-7|.|TRBV29-1
TGCAGCGTTGCGGGACAAAGAAATTGGGAGCAGTACTTC
CSVAGQRNWEQYF
>TRBD1|TRBJ1-3|.|TRBV3-1/TRBV3-2
TGTGCCAGCAGCCAAGGGACAGGGAAAAACACCATATATTTT
CASSQGTGKNTIYF
>.|TRBJ1-1|.|TRBV7-7
TGTGCCAGGTACAGGGTGAACACTGAAGCTTTCTTT
CARYRVNTEAFF
>.|TRBJ1-5|.|TRBV6-1
TGTGCCAGCAGTGAAGCAGGGACTTATAGCAATCAGCCCCAGCATTTT
CASSEAGTYSNQPQHF
>.|TRBJ2-7|.|TRBV11-1
TGTGCCAGCAGCTTGGAACCCGGGTCCCTCTACGAGCAGTACTTC
CASSLEPGSLYEQYF
>TRBD1|TRBJ1-1|.|TRBV6-5
TGTGCCAGCAGAGGGACAGTGAACACTGAAGCTTTCTTT
CASRGTVNTEAFF
>TRBD1|TRBJ1-4|.|TRBV4-1
TGCGCCAGCAGCTGGACAGGGACTAGCTCTAATGAAAAACTGTTTTTT
CASSWTGTSSNEKLFF
>.|TRBJ2-7|once|TRBV24-1
TGTGCCACCAGTGACCCGGGGAAGGGCGAGCAGTACTTC
CATSDPGKGEQYF
>TRBD2|TRBJ2-2|.|TRBV29-1
TGCAGCGTTCTGGGACTAGCGGGGGTCGACACCGGGGAGCTGTTTTTT
CSVLGLAGVDTGELFF
>TRBD1|TRBJ1-3|.|TRBV14
TGTGCCAGTGGCACAGGGGGCTCTGGAAACACCATATATTTT
CASGTGGSGNTIYF
>.|TRBJ1-1|.|TRBV6-5
TGTGCCAGCAATACAGCGGGGATCACTGAAGCTTTCTTT
CASNTAGITEAFF
>.|TRBJ1-1|.|TRBV2
TGTGCCAGCAGCCTAATGGGGCCCGAAGCTTTCTTT
CASSLMGPEAFF
>.|TRBJ2-1|.|TRBV11-2
TGTGCCAGCAGTTTCGGAGGGGTTGGAGTAAGCAATGAGCAGTTCTTC
CASSFGGVGVSNEQFF
>TRBD2|TRBJ2-7|.|TRBV7-2
TGTGCCAGCAGACTGACGGGCGGCTTGGCTAGCGGGGCCTACGAGCAGTACTTC
CASRLTGGLASGAYEQYF
>TRBD1|TRBJ1-4|.|TRBV7-8
TGTGCCAGCAGCTTACGCACGGGACAGGGCGAAGAAAAACTGTTTTTT
CASSLRTGQGEEKLFF
>TRBD1|TRBJ1-1|.|TRBV5-1
TGCGCCAGCAGCGACCGGGACAGGGGGGAGAACACTGAAGCTTTCTTT
CASSDRDRGENTEAFF
>.|TRBJ2-3|.|TRBV7-9
TGTGCCAGCAGCTTATGGCGACTGACGGGGACAGATACGCAGTATTTT
CASSLWRLTGTDTQYF
>.|TRBJ1-1|few|TRBV5-1
TGCGCCAGCAGACTGGACAGTCTTAACACTGAAGCTTTCTTT
CASRLDSLNTEAFF
>TRBD1|TRBJ2-7|.|TRBV28
TGTGCCAGCAGCCGAGGGACAGTCCACTACGAGCAGTACTTC
CASSRGTVHYEQYF
>.|TRBJ1-3|.|TRBV7-9
TGTGCCAGCAGCTTCTTGATGCGGGCGTCCCCATCCTCTGGAAACACCATATATTTT
CASSFLMRASPSSGNTIYF
>TRBD1|TRBJ2-5|.|TRBV6-6
TGTGCCAGCAGTTGGACAGGAGGCCAGACCCAGTACTTC
CASSWTGGQTQYF
>.|TRBJ2-3|few|TRBV18
TGTGCCAGCTCACCGCTGGAGGGGAGAGTCTCTAGCACAGATACGCAGTATTTT
CASSPLEGRVSSTDTQYF
>.|TRBJ1-5|.|TRBV6-5
TGTGCCAGCAGCCTCCTGGAGGGGAGCAATCAGCCCCAGCATTTT
CASSLLEGSNQPQHF
>.|TRBJ1-1|.|TRBV18
TGTGCCAGCTCACCAGATTACGGCACTGAAGCTTTCTTT
CASSPDYGTEAFF
>TRBD1|TRBJ1-5|.|TRBV29-1
TGCAGCGCGGGACAGGGCACTCAGCCCCAGCATTTT
CSAGQGTQPQHF
>.|TRBJ2-7|.|TRBV6-1
TGTGCCAGCAGTGATTCTCCCGGAGGGCGCGAGCAGTACTTC
CASSDSPGGREQYF
>.|TRBJ1-2|.|TRBV30
TGTGCCTGGTGGGGCCCGACCGGGCACGGCTACACCTTC
CAWWGPTGHGYTF
>TRBD1|TRBJ2-2|.|TRBV5-1
TGCGCCAGCAGCCTGGGACAGGGGTCCGGGGAGCTGTTTTTT
CASSLGQGSGELFF
>TRBD2|TRBJ2-7|.|TRBV4-2
TGTGCCAGCAGCCAAGAGCTAGCGGCAAGCTCCTACGAGCAGTACTTC
CASSQELAASSYEQYF
>.|TRBJ1-2|.|TRBV3-1/TRBV3-2
TGTGCCAGCAGCCAAGATTACGAGATCTATGGCTACACCTTC
CASSQDYEIYGYTF
>.|TRBJ1-3|.|TRBV5-1
TGCGCCAGCAGCTTGGACGCAGGGGCGGGAAACACCATATATTTT
CASSLDAGAGNTIYF
>.|TRBJ2-7|.|TRBV7-8
TGTGCCAGCAGCAAAAACAGGGCCTCCTACGAGCAGTACTTC
CASSKNRASYEQYF
>TRBD1|TRBJ1-2|.|TRBV30
TGTGCCTCCCCGGGACAGGGGACTTTGGGCTACACCTTC
CASPGQGTLGYTF
>.|TRBJ2-1|.|TRBV6-5
TGTGCCAGCAAGTTCGCGGGGGCGGACTACAATGAGCAGTTCTTC
CASKFAGADYNEQFF
>TRBD1|TRBJ1-5|.|TRBV3-1/TRBV3-2
TGTGCCAGCAGCCAAGATCGAGGACAGGGTAGGGGGTTGAGCAATCAGCCCCAGCATTTT
CASSQDRGQGRGLSNQPQHF
>.|TRBJ1-1|.|TRBV5-1
TGCGCCAGCAGCTTGGTTGGGGCCATGAACACTGAAGCTTTCTTT
CASSLVGAMNTEAFF
>TRBD1|TRBJ1-2|.|TRBV9
TGTGCCAGCAGCCCCAGGACAGGCCATCACTATGGCTACACCTTC
CASSPRTGHHYGYTF
>TRBD1|TRBJ1-2|few|TRBV6-1
TGTGCCAGCAGTGAAGCCCTGACAGGGGCCAACTATGGCTACACCTTC
CASSEALTGANYGYTF
>.|TRBJ1-5|.|TRBV19
TGTGCCAGTAGTATTGGCGGGACTAGCAATCAGCCCCAGCATTTT
CASSIGGTSNQPQHF
>.|TRBJ1-3|.|TRBV30
TGTGCCTGGAGTGTGGTGCGGTCGAAAGCCGGAAACACCATATATTTT
CAWSVVRSKAGNTIYF
>.|TRBJ1-3|.|TRBV4-1
TGCGCCCGCCGCCGGCCGGGACAAGACCCCGGAAACACCATATATTTT
CARRRPGQDPGNTIYF